These T cell receptor beta chains were read from a single sample in a study of blood T cell repertoires in COVID-19. Sequenced by immunoSEQ multiplex PCR; TCRdb stores in-frame clones only, minus some. The sample has almost 250,000 clones; about 89% are singletons. The specimen was PBMCs or T cells enriched from blood (not recorded which). Source of these receptors: a woman aged 25 to 39 who had recovered from COVID-19. The CDR3 runs from the conserved cysteine through the conserved F or W. Fields, in order: V gene, D gene, clone size, J gene, CDR3 DNA, CDR3 protein. D genes are given only for firm matches. Clone sizes are given selectively: once, few, many, or a class where the clone is expanded.

V gene: TRBV5-1
D gene: TRBD1
clone size: -
J gene: TRBJ1-2
CDR3 DNA: TGCGCCAGCAGCTTGGCACAGGGGCAGGGTGGCTACACCTTC
CDR3 protein: CASSLAQGQGGYTF

V gene: TRBV11-3
D gene: -
clone size: -
J gene: TRBJ2-2
CDR3 DNA: TGTGCCAGCAGCTTAGGAGGCCGGATAACCGGGGAGCTGTTTTTT
CDR3 protein: CASSLGGRITGELFF

V gene: TRBV3-1/TRBV3-2
D gene: TRBD2
clone size: -
J gene: TRBJ2-1
CDR3 DNA: TGTGCCAGCAGCCCGGGACTAGTCCTTGTGGCGGGCTACTACAATGAGCAGTTCTTC
CDR3 protein: CASSPGLVLVAGYYNEQFF

V gene: TRBV7-8
D gene: -
clone size: -
J gene: TRBJ1-4
CDR3 DNA: TGTGCCAGCAGCTCCTTACAGGGTCCGCCGACTAATGAAAAACTGTTTTTT
CDR3 protein: CASSSLQGPPTNEKLFF

V gene: TRBV4-3
D gene: TRBD2
clone size: -
J gene: TRBJ2-7
CDR3 DNA: TGCGCCAGCAGCCAAGAAGGAGCTAGCGGGTTTGCCTACGAGCAGTACTTC
CDR3 protein: CASSQEGASGFAYEQYF

V gene: TRBV5-1
D gene: TRBD2
clone size: once
J gene: TRBJ2-1
CDR3 DNA: TGCGCCAGCAGCTCGCCAAGACTAGCGGGAATCAATGAGCAGTTCTTC
CDR3 protein: CASSSPRLAGINEQFF

V gene: TRBV2
D gene: -
clone size: -
J gene: TRBJ1-1
CDR3 DNA: TGTGCCAGCAGAGAACAACAGAACACTGAAGCTTTCTTT
CDR3 protein: CASREQQNTEAFF

V gene: TRBV25-1
D gene: -
clone size: -
J gene: TRBJ1-5
CDR3 DNA: TGTGCCAGCAGAGACGGGGATCAGCCCCAGCATTTT
CDR3 protein: CASRDGDQPQHF

V gene: TRBV28
D gene: TRBD1
clone size: -
J gene: TRBJ1-6
CDR3 DNA: TGTGCCAGTTTGACCGGGACAGGGCTTTCACCCCTCCACTTT
CDR3 protein: CASLTGTGLSPLHF

V gene: TRBV2
D gene: TRBD1
clone size: -
J gene: TRBJ1-6
CDR3 DNA: TGTGCCAGCAGTCTGGACAGGGGGCTGAAGTCACCCCTCCACTTT
CDR3 protein: CASSLDRGLKSPLHF

V gene: TRBV2
D gene: -
clone size: -
J gene: TRBJ1-1
CDR3 DNA: TGTGCCAGCAGGTCCACAGGGCGAGCTTTCTTT
CDR3 protein: CASRSTGRAFF

V gene: TRBV7-9
D gene: -
clone size: -
J gene: TRBJ1-4
CDR3 DNA: TGTGCCAGCAGTCTTCGGACAGTAGTACAAGAAAAACTGTTTTTT
CDR3 protein: CASSLRTVVQEKLFF

V gene: TRBV28
D gene: -
clone size: -
J gene: TRBJ1-2
CDR3 DNA: TGTGCCAGCAGTTTGTACAGTGATGGCTACACCTTC
CDR3 protein: CASSLYSDGYTF

V gene: TRBV28
D gene: -
clone size: -
J gene: TRBJ1-1
CDR3 DNA: TGTGCCAGCAGTTTTGGGGGCAGGGGTCACACTGAAGCTTTCTTT
CDR3 protein: CASSFGGRGHTEAFF

V gene: TRBV10-3
D gene: -
clone size: -
J gene: TRBJ1-6
CDR3 DNA: TGTGCCATCCGGGGGGGAGCCGATAATTCACCCCTCCACTTT
CDR3 protein: CAIRGGADNSPLHF

V gene: TRBV20-1
D gene: -
clone size: -
J gene: TRBJ1-5
CDR3 DNA: TGCAGTGCTAGTATCGGCGGGCAGCCCCAGCATTTT
CDR3 protein: CSASIGGQPQHF

V gene: TRBV7-8
D gene: TRBD1
clone size: -
J gene: TRBJ1-5
CDR3 DNA: TGTGCCAGCAGCTTAAACAGGGGGTCGGATCAGCCCCAGCATTTT
CDR3 protein: CASSLNRGSDQPQHF

V gene: TRBV3-1/TRBV3-2
D gene: -
clone size: -
J gene: TRBJ2-3
CDR3 DNA: TGTGCCAGCAGCCAATCAGGGTCAGATACGCAGTATTTT
CDR3 protein: CASSQSGSDTQYF

V gene: TRBV7-2
D gene: -
clone size: -
J gene: TRBJ1-1
CDR3 DNA: TGTGCCAGCAGCCTCAGCCACAGGGCACCAGCTTTCTTT
CDR3 protein: CASSLSHRAPAFF

V gene: TRBV7-6
D gene: TRBD1
clone size: -
J gene: TRBJ2-2
CDR3 DNA: TGTGCCAGCAGCTTACGTCCGGGACAGGGGGGGACCGGGGAGCTGTTTTTT
CDR3 protein: CASSLRPGQGGTGELFF

V gene: TRBV5-1
D gene: TRBD1
clone size: -
J gene: TRBJ2-7
CDR3 DNA: TGCGCCAGCAGCTCTGGACAGGGGGGGAGCGAGCAGTACTTC
CDR3 protein: CASSSGQGGSEQYF

V gene: TRBV9
D gene: TRBD2
clone size: -
J gene: TRBJ2-2
CDR3 DNA: TGTGCCAGCACCCCCTCTAGCGGGAGGGCCCCCGGGGAGCTGTTTTTT
CDR3 protein: CASTPSSGRAPGELFF

V gene: TRBV5-6
D gene: -
clone size: -
J gene: TRBJ2-7
CDR3 DNA: TGTGCCAGCAGCCCGCGACGGGCGGGGATCCACGAGCAGTACTTC
CDR3 protein: CASSPRRAGIHEQYF

V gene: TRBV19
D gene: TRBD1
clone size: -
J gene: TRBJ1-1
CDR3 DNA: TGTGCCAGTAAGGAGACAGGGCGGATCACTGAAGCTTTCTTT
CDR3 protein: CASKETGRITEAFF

V gene: TRBV28
D gene: -
clone size: -
J gene: TRBJ1-1
CDR3 DNA: TGTGCCAGCAGTTTATCGGTTGGGGCTTACACTGAAGCTTTCTTT
CDR3 protein: CASSLSVGAYTEAFF

V gene: TRBV11-1
D gene: TRBD2
clone size: -
J gene: TRBJ2-5
CDR3 DNA: TGTGCCAGCAGCTTAGAAGTAGCGGGGACACAAGAGACCCAGTACTTC
CDR3 protein: CASSLEVAGTQETQYF

V gene: TRBV7-8
D gene: -
clone size: -
J gene: TRBJ2-1
CDR3 DNA: TGTGCCAGCAGCGGCAGGCATAATGAGCAGTTCTTC
CDR3 protein: CASSGRHNEQFF

V gene: TRBV7-9
D gene: -
clone size: -
J gene: TRBJ1-3
CDR3 DNA: TGTGCCAGCAGCGTACAGGACTACTCTGGAAACACCATATATTTT
CDR3 protein: CASSVQDYSGNTIYF

V gene: TRBV7-2
D gene: TRBD1
clone size: -
J gene: TRBJ2-7
CDR3 DNA: TGTGCCAGCAGCTCCGGGACAGGGCTCTACGAGCAGTACTTC
CDR3 protein: CASSSGTGLYEQYF

V gene: TRBV4-3
D gene: -
clone size: -
J gene: TRBJ2-1
CDR3 DNA: TGCGCCAGCAGCCAAGGGAGCCTGTGGGAGCATAATGAGCAGTTCTTC
CDR3 protein: CASSQGSLWEHNEQFF

V gene: TRBV6-2/TRBV6-3
D gene: -
clone size: few
J gene: TRBJ1-1
CDR3 DNA: TGTGCCAGCAGTTACTATCAGATCAGTGAAGCTTTCTTT
CDR3 protein: CASSYYQISEAFF